This T cell receptor beta chain was identified during a study of T cells in placental villitis. Background for the entire study: Two control placentae came from preterm deliveries but showed no significant pathology on examination. Placental TCR-beta repertoires were compared across villitis of unknown etiology, gestational-age-matched unaffected controls, and infectious villitis in order to test an allograft-versus-infection hypothesis. General conclusions and limits of the study: Higher CMV-specific clone frequencies were found in infectious CMV cases than in villitis of unknown etiology (approximately 0.01 vs 0.00094), and no difference in CMV-specific clone frequencies was seen between villitis of unknown etiology and controls. Sequencing bulk tissue could not tell helper, regulatory or cytotoxic T cells apart, could not separate maternal from fetal T cells, and left out gamma-delta receptors. Paraffin blocks contained small amounts of decidua, so some captured T cells, especially in controls, may have been decidual rather than villous infiltrates. Clonality was higher in villitis of unknown etiology placentae than in controls (median about 0.05 versus 0.006, p=0.0025), a result indicating clonal expansion.

Some 11 placentae without villitis served as controls and were matched to the villitis of unknown etiology cases on gestational age at delivery. After delivery, the placentae were collected and evaluated both grossly and histologically, and only then was archival tissue selected. Five 10-micron scrolls were cut from each FFPE block, and DNA was then isolated using the AllPrep DNA/RNA FFPE Tissue kit. NanoDrop was used to check DNA concentration and purity, and a Bioanalyzer was used to assess RNA quality. Notes on this clone: Its antigen has not been determined. No much larger clone exists at a distance of one base, and base qualities are not known.

The immunoSEQ v4 bias-controlled multiplex PCR assay, performed blinded to group allocation, was used to amplify TCR-beta CDR3 regions from genomic DNA. To estimate nucleated cell and T cell quantities per sample, reference gene primers were included together with the TCR-beta primers. Sequencing of the libraries was performed on an Illumina MiSeq with a 100-cycle paired-end protocol. The study's own analysis went as follows. Diversity and richness were calculated in immunoSEQ Analyzer software, with richness determined by iChao1 and clonality derived from Pielou evenness and Shannon diversity (0-1, with higher values meaning less diverse). CDR3 amino acid sequences together with their V/J genes were searched in VDJdb for CMV, EBV and influenza A specificities using confidence 3 and substitution 2. The Morisita-Horn index was used to assess how much TCR-beta amino acid clonotypes overlapped between the villitis of unknown etiology, infectious villitis and control repertoires. TCRdb's version of the immuneACCESS table is confined to in-frame rearrangements and falls short of the full clone set. An unresolved V gene accounts for under half of the shortfall where checked; the remainder is of unknown origin. V and J calls and clone size follow that table, whereas D and trimming were derived from the DNA. This sample lists hundreds of clones; over 85% were detected once. Of the sample, around 7% falls within the top ten clones.

The sequenced sample was placental tissue containing maternal and fetal cells. The source is a human donor in good health; the placental T cells may come from both mother and fetus.

The CDR3 in this case is CSAHNGGFNEKLFF. The bases read TGCAGCGCCCACAATGGGGGCTTTAATGAAAAACTGTTTTTT. The rearrangement combines TRBV29-1 with TRBJ1-4, and perhaps TRBD1 as D gene, on 6 matching bases. The V end loses 7 bases and the J end loses 4 bases, and a stretch of 16 bases separates them. CDR1 and CDR2 are read off the germline V gene as SQVTM and ANQGSEA. Reading from cysteine to phenylalanine, the CDR3 counts 14 amino acids. The DNA shown is the 42-base CDR3, in frame from base 1.